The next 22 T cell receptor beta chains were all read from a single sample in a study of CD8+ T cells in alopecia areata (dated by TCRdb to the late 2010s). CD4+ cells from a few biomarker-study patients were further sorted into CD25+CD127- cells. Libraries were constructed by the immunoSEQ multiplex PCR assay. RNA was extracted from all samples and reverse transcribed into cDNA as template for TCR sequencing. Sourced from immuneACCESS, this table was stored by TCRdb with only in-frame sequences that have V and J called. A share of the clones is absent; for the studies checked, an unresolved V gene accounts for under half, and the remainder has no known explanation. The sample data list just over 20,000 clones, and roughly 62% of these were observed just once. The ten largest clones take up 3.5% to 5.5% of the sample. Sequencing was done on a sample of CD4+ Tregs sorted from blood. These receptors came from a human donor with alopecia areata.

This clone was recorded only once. CDR3 in amino acids: CASSLGRYSGNTIYF. CDR3 sequence (DNA): TGTGCCAGCAGCTTAGGCAGGTACTCTGGAAACACCATATATTTT. This rearrangement joins TRBV5-6 to TRBJ1-3; D is unresolved. Trimming took off 2 bases at V and 0 bases at J, with 9 bases between the two ends. The CDR3 sequence is 15 residues long. From germline, CDR1 is SGHDT and CDR2 YYEEEE.

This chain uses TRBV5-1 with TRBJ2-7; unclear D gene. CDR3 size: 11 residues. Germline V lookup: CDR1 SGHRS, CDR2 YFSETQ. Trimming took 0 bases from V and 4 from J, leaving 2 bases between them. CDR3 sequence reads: CASSLEYEQYF. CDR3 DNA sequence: TGCGCCAGCAGCTTGGAATACGAGCAGTACTTC.

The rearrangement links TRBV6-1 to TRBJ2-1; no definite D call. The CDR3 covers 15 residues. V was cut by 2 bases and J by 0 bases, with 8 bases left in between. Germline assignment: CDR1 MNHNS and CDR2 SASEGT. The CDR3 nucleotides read TGTGCCAGCAGTGAAACCATTTACTCCTACAATGAGCAGTTCTTC. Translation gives CASSETIYSYNEQFF.

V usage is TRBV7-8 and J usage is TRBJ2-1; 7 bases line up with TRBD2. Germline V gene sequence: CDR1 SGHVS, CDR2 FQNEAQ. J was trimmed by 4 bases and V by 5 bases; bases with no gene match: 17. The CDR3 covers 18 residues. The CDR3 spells CASSHPQTRGRLYNEQFF. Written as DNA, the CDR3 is TGTGCCAGCAGCCACCCCCAAACGCGCGGGAGACTGTACAATGAGCAGTTCTTC.

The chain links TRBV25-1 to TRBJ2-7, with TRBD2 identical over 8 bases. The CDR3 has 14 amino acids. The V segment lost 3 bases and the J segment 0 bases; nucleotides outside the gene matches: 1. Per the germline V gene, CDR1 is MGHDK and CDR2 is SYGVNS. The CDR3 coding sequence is TGTGCCAGCAGTGATGGGACTAGCTCCTACGAGCAGTACTTC. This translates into CASSDGTSSYEQYF.

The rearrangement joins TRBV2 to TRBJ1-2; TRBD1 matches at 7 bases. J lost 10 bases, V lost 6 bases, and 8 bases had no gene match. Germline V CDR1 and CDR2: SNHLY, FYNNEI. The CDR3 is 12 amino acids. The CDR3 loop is CASRGTVIDYTF. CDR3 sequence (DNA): TGTGCCAGCAGGGGGACAGTGATTGACTACACCTTC.

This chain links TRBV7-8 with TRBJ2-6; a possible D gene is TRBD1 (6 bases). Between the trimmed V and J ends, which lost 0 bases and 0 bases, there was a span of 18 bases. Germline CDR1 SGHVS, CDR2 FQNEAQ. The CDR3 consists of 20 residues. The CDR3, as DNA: TGTGCCAGCAGCTTAGCGAGAGGGACACAACGCTTCTCTGGGGCCAACGTCCTGACTTTC. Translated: CASSLARGTQRFSGANVLTF. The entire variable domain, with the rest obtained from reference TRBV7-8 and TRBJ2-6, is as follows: GAGVSQSPRYKVAKRGQDVALRCDPISGHVSLFWYQQALGQGPEFLTYFQNEAQLDKSGLPSDRFFAERPEGSVSTLKIQRTQQEDSAVYLCASSLARGTQRFSGANVLTFGAGSRLTVL.

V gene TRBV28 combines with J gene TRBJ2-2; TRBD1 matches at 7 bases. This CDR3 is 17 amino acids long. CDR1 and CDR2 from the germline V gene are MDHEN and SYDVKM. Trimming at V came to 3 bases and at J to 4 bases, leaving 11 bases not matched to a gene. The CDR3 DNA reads TGTGCCAGCAGTTTGCCTGGACAGGTTCGTCGCACCGGGGAGCTGTTTTTT. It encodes CASSLPGQVRRTGELFF.

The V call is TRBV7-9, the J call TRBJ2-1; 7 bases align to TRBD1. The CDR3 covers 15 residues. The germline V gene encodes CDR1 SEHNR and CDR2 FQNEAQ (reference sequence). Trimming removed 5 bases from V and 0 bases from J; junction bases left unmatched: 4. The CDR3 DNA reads TGTGCCAGCAGCCTGCGACAGGGCTCCTACAATGAGCAGTTCTTC. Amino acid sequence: CASSLRQGSYNEQFF.

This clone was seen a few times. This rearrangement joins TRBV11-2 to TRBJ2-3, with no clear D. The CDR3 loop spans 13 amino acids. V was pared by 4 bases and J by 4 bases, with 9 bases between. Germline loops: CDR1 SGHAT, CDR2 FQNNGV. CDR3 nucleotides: TGTGCCAGCAGCTCGCCGGGCCCAGATACGCAGTATTTT. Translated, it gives CASSSPGPDTQYF.

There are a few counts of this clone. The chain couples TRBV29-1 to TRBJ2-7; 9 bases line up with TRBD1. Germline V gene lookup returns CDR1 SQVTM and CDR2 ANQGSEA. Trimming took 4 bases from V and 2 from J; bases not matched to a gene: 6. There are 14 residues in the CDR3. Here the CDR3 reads CSVVPGTGTYEQYF. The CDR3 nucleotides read TGCAGCGTTGTTCCCGGGACAGGGACCTACGAGCAGTACTTC.

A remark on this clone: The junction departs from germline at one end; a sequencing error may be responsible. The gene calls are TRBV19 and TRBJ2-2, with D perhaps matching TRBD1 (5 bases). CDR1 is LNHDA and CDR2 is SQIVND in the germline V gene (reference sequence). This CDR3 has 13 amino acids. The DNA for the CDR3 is TGTGCCAGTAGCATAGACAGATCCGGGGAGCTGTTTTTT. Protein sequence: CASSIDRSGELFF.

DNA of the CDR3: TGTGCCAGCAGCTCCAGTACAGGTTCGAACACTGAAGCTTTCTTT. Its protein is CASSSSTGSNTEAFF. J is TRBJ1-1 and V is TRBV5-4; perhaps TRBD1 as D (5 bases). V was clipped by 3 bases and J by 1 base, with 13 bases between them. CDR1 and CDR2 from the germline V gene are SGHNT and YYREEE (reference sequence). The length of the CDR3 is 15 residues.

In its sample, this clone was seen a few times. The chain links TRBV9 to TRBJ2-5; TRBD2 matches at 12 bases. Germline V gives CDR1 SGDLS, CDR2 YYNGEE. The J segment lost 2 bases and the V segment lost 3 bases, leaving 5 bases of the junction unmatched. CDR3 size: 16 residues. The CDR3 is CASSATSGGGQETQYF. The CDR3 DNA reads TGTGCCAGCAGCGCGACTAGCGGGGGAGGTCAAGAGACCCAGTACTTC.

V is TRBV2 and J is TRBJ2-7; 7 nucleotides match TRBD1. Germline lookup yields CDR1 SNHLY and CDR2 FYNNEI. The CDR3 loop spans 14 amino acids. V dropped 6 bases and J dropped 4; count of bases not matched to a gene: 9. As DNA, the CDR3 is TGTGCCAGCAGGGCCCCGGACAGGTCTTACGAGCAGTACTTC. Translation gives CASRAPDRSYEQYF. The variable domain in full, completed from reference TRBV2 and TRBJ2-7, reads EPEVTQTPSHQVTQMGQEVILRCVPISNHLYFYWYRQILGQKVEFLVSFYNNEISEKSEIFDDQFSVERPDGSNFTLKIRSTKLEDSAMYFCASRAPDRSYEQYFGPGTRLTVT.

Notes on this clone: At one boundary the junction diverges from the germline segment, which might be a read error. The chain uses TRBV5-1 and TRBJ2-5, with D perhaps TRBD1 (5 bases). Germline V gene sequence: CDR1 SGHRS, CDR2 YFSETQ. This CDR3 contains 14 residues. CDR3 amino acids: CASGFGALQETQYF. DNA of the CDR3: TGCGCCAGCGGCTTTGGGGCTCTCCAAGAGACCCAGTACTTC.

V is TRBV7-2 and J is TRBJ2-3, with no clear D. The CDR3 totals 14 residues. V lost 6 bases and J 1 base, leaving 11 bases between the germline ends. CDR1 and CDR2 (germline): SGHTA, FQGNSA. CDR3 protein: CASSSLSGTDTQYF. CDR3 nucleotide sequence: TGTGCCAGCAGTTCGCTATCAGGCACAGATACGCAGTATTTT.

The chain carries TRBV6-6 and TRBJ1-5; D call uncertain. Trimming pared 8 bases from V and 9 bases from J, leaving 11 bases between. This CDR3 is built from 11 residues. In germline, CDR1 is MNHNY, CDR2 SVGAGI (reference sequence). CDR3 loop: CASGPLGPQHF. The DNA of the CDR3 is TGTGCCAGCGGCCCCCTAGGGCCCCAGCATTTT.

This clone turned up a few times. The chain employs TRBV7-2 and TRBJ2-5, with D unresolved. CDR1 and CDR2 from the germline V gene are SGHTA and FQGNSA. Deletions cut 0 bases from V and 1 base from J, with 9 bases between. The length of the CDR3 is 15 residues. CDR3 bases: TGTGCCAGCAGCTTAGCTATGGGAACCCAAGAGACCCAGTACTTC. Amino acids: CASSLAMGTQETQYF.

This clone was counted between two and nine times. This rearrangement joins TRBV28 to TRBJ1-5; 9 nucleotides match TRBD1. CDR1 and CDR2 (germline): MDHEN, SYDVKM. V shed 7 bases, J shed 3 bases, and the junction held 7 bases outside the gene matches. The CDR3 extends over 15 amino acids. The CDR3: CASTVGQGINQPQHF. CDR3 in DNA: TGTGCCAGCACGGTCGGACAGGGGATCAATCAGCCCCAGCATTTT.

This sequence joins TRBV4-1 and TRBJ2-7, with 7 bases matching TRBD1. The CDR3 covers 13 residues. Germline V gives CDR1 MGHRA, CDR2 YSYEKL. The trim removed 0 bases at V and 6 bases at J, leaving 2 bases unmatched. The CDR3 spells CASSQETGLEQYF. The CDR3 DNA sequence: TGCGCCAGCAGCCAAGAGACAGGGCTCGAGCAGTACTTC.

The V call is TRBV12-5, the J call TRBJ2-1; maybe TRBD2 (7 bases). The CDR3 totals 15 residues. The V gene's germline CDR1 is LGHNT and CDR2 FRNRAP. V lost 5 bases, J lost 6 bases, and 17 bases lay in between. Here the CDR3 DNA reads TGTGCTAGTGGTCCCCGTGGGGGGGCTGGCAATGAGCAGTTCTTC. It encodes CASGPRGGAGNEQFF.